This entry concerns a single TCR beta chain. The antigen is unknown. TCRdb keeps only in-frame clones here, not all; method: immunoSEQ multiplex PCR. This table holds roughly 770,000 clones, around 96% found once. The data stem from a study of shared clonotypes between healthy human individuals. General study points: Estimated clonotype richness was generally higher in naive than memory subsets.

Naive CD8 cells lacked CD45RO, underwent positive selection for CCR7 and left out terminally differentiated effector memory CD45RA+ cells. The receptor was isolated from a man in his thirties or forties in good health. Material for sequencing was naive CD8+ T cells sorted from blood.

The CDR3 sequence: CASSPSRGQAGANVLTF. The CDR3 nucleotides are TGTGCCAGCAGCCCGAGTAGGGGGCAAGCTGGGGCCAACGTCCTGACTTTC. The V gene is TRBV7-9, the J gene TRBJ2-6, with 7 bases aligning to TRBD1. The V segment lost 5 bases and the J segment 2 bases; nucleotides outside the gene matches: 9. Looked up from germline, CDR1 is SEHNR and CDR2 is FQNEAQ (reference sequence). The CDR3 runs to 17 residues.